This TCR beta chain was sequenced in a study of blood T cell repertoires in COVID-19. CDR3 length: 16 residues. Trimming at V came to 4 bases and at J to 2 bases, leaving 7 bases not matched to a gene. The V gene's germline CDR1 is SGHRS and CDR2 YFSETQ. Data came from immunoSEQ multiplex PCR; TCRdb stores just in-frame clones and leaves some out. The table records approximately 210,000 clones, about nine tenths of them present only once. The sequenced material came from peripheral blood. J is TRBJ2-1 and V is TRBV5-1; 9 bases are a match to TRBD2. This sequence originates from a man aged 45-60 years with COVID-19, enrolled during active disease. This CDR3 is CASSIVAGDAYNEQFF. The CDR3, as DNA: TGCGCCAGCAGCATAGTAGCGGGAGATGCCTACAATGAGCAGTTCTTC.